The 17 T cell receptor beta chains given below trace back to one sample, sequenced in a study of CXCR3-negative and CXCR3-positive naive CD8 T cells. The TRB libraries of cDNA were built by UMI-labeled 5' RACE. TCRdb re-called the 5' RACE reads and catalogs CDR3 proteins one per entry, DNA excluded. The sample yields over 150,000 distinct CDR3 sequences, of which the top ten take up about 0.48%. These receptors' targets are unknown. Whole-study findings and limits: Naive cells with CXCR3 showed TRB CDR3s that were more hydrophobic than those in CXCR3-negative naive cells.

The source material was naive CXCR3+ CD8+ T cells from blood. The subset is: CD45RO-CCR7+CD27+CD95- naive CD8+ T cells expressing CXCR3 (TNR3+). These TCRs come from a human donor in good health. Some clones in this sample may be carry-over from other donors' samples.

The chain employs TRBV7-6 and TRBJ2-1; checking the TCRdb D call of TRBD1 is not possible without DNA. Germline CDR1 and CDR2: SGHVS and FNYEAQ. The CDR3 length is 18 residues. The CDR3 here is CASCGGTGEISSYNEQFF.

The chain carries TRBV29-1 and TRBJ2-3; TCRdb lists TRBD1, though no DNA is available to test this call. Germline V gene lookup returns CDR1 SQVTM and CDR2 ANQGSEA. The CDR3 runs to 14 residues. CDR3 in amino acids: CSVTGSLEPDTQYF.

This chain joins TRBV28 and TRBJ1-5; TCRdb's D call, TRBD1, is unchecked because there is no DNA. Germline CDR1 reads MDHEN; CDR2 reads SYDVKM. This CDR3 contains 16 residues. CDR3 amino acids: CATKGQGTYSNQPQHF.

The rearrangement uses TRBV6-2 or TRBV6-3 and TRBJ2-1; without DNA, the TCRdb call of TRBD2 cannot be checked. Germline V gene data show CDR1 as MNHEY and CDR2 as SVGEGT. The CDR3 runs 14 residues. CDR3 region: CASSPGLADNEQFF.

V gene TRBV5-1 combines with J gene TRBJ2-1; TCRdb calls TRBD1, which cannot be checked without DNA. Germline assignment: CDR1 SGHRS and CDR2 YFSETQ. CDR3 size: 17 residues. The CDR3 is CASSENRGYDAYNEQFF.

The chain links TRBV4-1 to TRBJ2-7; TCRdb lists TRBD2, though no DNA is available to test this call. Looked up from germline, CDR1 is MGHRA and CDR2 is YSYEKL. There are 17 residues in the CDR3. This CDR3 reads CASSHDNRGRLAYEQYF.

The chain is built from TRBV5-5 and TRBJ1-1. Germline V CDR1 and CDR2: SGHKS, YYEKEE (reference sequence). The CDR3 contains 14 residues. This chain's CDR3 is CASSFGAQNTEAFF.

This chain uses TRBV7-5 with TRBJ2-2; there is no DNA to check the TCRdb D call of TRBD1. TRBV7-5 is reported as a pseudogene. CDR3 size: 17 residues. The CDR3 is CISVPATGTGTPGSCFF.

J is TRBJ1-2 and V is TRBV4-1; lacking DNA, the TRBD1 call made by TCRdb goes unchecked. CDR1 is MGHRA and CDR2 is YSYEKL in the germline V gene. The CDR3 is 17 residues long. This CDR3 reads CASSQDGGTGGSYGYTF.

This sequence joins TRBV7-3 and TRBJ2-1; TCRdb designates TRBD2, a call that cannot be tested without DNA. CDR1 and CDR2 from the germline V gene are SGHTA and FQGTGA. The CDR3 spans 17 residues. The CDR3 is CASSLRSSEYSYNEQFF.

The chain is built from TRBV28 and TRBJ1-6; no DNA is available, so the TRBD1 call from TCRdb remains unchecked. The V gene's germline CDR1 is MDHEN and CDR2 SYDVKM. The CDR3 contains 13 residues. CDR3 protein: CASNRGPNSPLHF.

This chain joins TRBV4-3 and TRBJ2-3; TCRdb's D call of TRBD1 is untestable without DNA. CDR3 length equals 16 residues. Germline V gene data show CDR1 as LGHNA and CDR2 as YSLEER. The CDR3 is CASSQEPAPQIGTQYF.

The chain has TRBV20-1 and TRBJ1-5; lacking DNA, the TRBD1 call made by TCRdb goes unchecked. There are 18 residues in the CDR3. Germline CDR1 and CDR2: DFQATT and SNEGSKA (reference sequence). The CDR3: CSARDYRDNINSNQPQHF.

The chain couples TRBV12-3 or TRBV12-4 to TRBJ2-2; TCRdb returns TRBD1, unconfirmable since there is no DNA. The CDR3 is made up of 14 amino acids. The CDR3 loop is CASRYLARGGELFF.

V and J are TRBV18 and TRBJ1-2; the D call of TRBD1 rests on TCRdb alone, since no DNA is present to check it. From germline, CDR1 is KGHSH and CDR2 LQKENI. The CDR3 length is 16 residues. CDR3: CASSPEPGQGADGYTF.

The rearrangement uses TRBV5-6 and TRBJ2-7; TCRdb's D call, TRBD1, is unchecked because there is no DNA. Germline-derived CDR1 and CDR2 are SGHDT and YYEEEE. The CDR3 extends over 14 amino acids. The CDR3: CASSSDRVMLEQYF.

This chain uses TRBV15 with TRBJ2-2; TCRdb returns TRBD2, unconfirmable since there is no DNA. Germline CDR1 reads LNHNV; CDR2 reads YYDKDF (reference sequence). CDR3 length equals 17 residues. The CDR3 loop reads CATSGLAGGPNVGELFF.